Following are 11 T cell receptor beta chains from one sample sequenced in a study of sequential checkpoint blockade in melanoma (dated by TCRdb to about 2019). Library method: the immunoSEQ multiplex PCR assay. TCRdb limited this immuneACCESS table to in-frame rearrangements with V and J called. A share of clones is missing; checked studies link under half to unresolved V genes, and the rest is unexplained. The sample table contains fewer than 25,000 clones; only one count was recorded for roughly 76% of them. 27% of the sample lies in the top ten. The treatment or condition label for this specimen denotes: randomized to nivolumab then ipilimumab (arm A) or the reverse (arm B). Sample: CD8+ T cells sorted from blood (inferred from file names), taken from a patient given nivolumab and ipilimumab in sequence. Every receptor here comes from a human donor with melanoma.

The rearrangement joins TRBV16 to TRBJ2-7; possible D gene TRBD1, 6 bases. The CDR3 consists of 13 residues. Trimming took 4 bases from V and 1 from J, leaving 8 bases between them. Looked up from germline, CDR1 is KGHSY and CDR2 is FQNENV. DNA for the CDR3: TGTGCCAGCAGCCGGGACACGTCCTACGAGCAGTACTTC. This gives the protein CASSRDTSYEQYF.

The chain has TRBV28 and TRBJ2-7; 8 positions match TRBD1. From germline, CDR1 is MDHEN and CDR2 SYDVKM. V was clipped by 10 bases and J by 4 bases; unmatched bases: 12. The CDR3 length is 14 residues. CDR3 in amino acids: CATFPGQASYEQYF. The CDR3 coding sequence is TGTGCCACTTTCCCGGGACAGGCTTCTTACGAGCAGTACTTC.

The chain uses TRBV28 and TRBJ2-7; a possible D gene is TRBD2 (6 bases). The CDR3 is made up of 17 amino acids. The V gene's germline CDR1 is MDHEN and CDR2 SYDVKM. Trimming stripped 3 bases from V and 4 bases from J, with 22 bases between. CDR3 loop: CASSFSPPGSGLYEQYF. CDR3 nucleotides: TGTGCCAGCAGTTTTTCCCCACCGGGTAGCGGACTATACGAGCAGTACTTC.

The J gene is TRBJ1-1, the V gene TRBV2; D is perhaps TRBD1 (5 bases). The V and J ends lost 10 bases and 6 bases respectively, with 27 bases between them. CDR1 and CDR2 from the germline V gene are SNHLY and FYNNEI. This CDR3 has 16 residues. CDR3 in amino acids: CATAQGAPMNPAEAFF. The CDR3 bases are TGTGCCACCGCCCAAGGGGCCCCCATGAACCCCGCTGAAGCTTTCTTT.

V usage is TRBV7-9 and J usage is TRBJ2-7; perhaps TRBD2 as D (5 bases). Germline loops: CDR1 SEHNR, CDR2 FQNEAQ (reference sequence). Between the trimmed V and J ends, which lost 2 bases and 3 bases, there was a span of 11 bases. The CDR3 is 14 residues long. The CDR3 DNA sequence: TGTGCCAGCAGCTTACGGGGAAACCACTACGAGCAGTACTTC. Protein sequence: CASSLRGNHYEQYF.

V gene TRBV7-9 combines with J gene TRBJ1-1; D unresolved. Trimming stripped 1 base from V and 7 bases from J, with 10 bases between. The CDR3 totals 13 residues. CDR1 is SEHNR and CDR2 is FQNEAQ in the germline V gene (reference sequence). This CDR3 reads CASSLVAGYEAFF. For the CDR3, the DNA is TGTGCCAGCAGCTTAGTGGCGGGTTATGAAGCTTTCTTT.

The genes are TRBV18 and TRBJ2-7, with D perhaps TRBD1 (5 bases). This CDR3 has 16 residues. V dropped 3 bases and J dropped 0 bases, with 15 bases sitting between them. Germline V gene lookup returns CDR1 KGHSH and CDR2 LQKENI. The CDR3 loop reads CASSPPKGRSSYEQYF. In nucleotides, the CDR3 is TGTGCCAGCTCACCCCCTAAGGGGCGGAGCTCCTACGAGCAGTACTTC.

The chain links TRBV27 to TRBJ2-1; TRBD2 is a possible D gene (7 bases). Trimming stripped 4 bases from V and 4 bases from J, with 11 bases between. The CDR3 runs to 14 residues. Germline loops: CDR1 MNHEY, CDR2 SMNVEV (reference sequence). The CDR3 loop reads CASSSGGHYNEQFF. For the CDR3, the DNA is TGTGCCAGCAGTTCCGGGGGGCATTACAATGAGCAGTTCTTC.

The gene calls are TRBV25-1 and TRBJ2-5; 12 bases are shared with TRBD2. J lost 4 bases, V lost 2 bases, and 11 bases had no gene match. The CDR3 has 18 residues. Germline CDR1 is MGHDK and CDR2 is SYGVNS. CDR3 sequence: CASSETGTSGPPGETQYF. Written as DNA, the CDR3 is TGTGCCAGCAGTGAAACGGGGACTAGCGGGCCCCCCGGAGAGACCCAGTACTTC.

This chain uses TRBV7-9 with TRBJ1-3; D not certain. The CDR3 covers 15 residues. The germline gives CDR1 SEHNR, CDR2 FQNEAQ (reference sequence). Trimming pared 1 base from V and 2 bases from J, leaving 9 bases between. The CDR3 spells CASSLEGRAGNTIYF. For the CDR3, the DNA is TGTGCCAGCAGCTTAGAAGGGAGGGCTGGAAACACCATATATTTT.

The rearrangement links TRBV25-1 to TRBJ1-2; D might be TRBD1 (5 bases). The CDR3 loop spans 12 amino acids. The ends were cut back, 4 bases at V and 8 bases at J, with 11 bases in the middle. Germline-derived CDR1 and CDR2 are MGHDK and SYGVNS. The CDR3 here is CASSGGARGYTF. The CDR3 nucleotides are TGTGCCAGCAGTGGCGGGGCTCGGGGCTACACCTTC.